This T cell receptor beta chain was obtained from a study of OX40 agonist ivuxolimab in advanced cancers. In terms of the full investigation: Ivuxolimab, which targeted the costimulatory receptor OX40 (CD134), was an agonistic, fully human IgG2 monoclonal antibody. Intravenous ivuxolimab was administered to patients every 2 weeks at six dose levels: 0.01, 0.1, 0.3, 1.5, 3 and 10 mg/kg. Of the approximately 54 dose-escalation patients, hepatocellular carcinoma was present in about 19, melanoma in approximately 15, renal cell carcinoma in 9 and head and neck cancer in 9. A male proportion of 75% to 85% and a mean age of around 60 years, ranging from about 20 to 79, were recorded for the dose-escalation cohort. Prior anti-PD-1, anti-PD-L1 or anti-CTLA-4 therapy was permitted, and checkpoint inhibitors had been received by under 50% of dose-escalation patients. Partial responses were achieved by three dose-escalation patients, of whom one had hepatocellular carcinoma and two had cutaneous melanoma. Peripheral TCRbeta sequencing was intended to test whether TCR sequence diversity was altered and clonal T-cell expansion was caused by ivuxolimab. The monotherapy dose-escalation portion (N ≈ 57 patients) of the phase I ivuxolimab trial is reported in the paper. The paper as a whole reports these results and caveats: After ivuxolimab, expanded clones were on average more numerous among CD8+ T cells than among CD4+ T cells. The antigen specificity of the peripheral T cells that underwent clonal expansion was not determined. In partial responders in the 0.1-3.0 mg/kg groups, normalized peripheral clonal expansion was found to be among the lowest, especially among CD8+ T cells. Low levels of normalized T-cell clonal expansion were also seen in some nonresponding patients. At doses of 0.1 to 3.0 mg/kg, clonal expansion of both CD4+ and CD8+ T cells in blood was seen between baseline and week 6.

V trim: 3 bases; J trim: 2 bases; unmatched bases: 3. The germline V gene yields MDHEN for CDR1 and SYDVKM for CDR2. From the cysteine through the phenylalanine, the CDR3 covers 16 amino acids. The entry retains the CDR3 DNA only, 48 bases that are in frame from base 1. Patients with autoimmune disease history or receiving systemic immunosuppression were excluded from the trial. In every dose cohort, peripheral blood was drawn for TCR sequencing at baseline, cycle 4 day 1, and cycle 7 day 1. The samples were drawn from a first-in-human, open-label, multicenter phase I dose-escalation trial of ivuxolimab. The trial enrolled adults with locally advanced or metastatic head and neck squamous cell, hepatocellular, melanoma or renal cell carcinoma. CD4+ and CD8+ T cells were sorted separately from peripheral blood before TCR sequencing. This clone was seen only a few times. The specificity of this receptor is unknown. No clone much larger than this one lies a single base away; base qualities are absent.

For sequencing of the TCRbeta CDR3 region, genomic DNA was extracted from the sorted cells. TCRbeta CDR3 regions were sequenced using the immunoSEQ Assay. The table was pulled from immuneACCESS by TCRdb, which kept in-frame rearrangements only. Such tables lose some clones; where checked, under half of the loss comes from unresolved V genes, and the rest has no known cause. The sample table lists 53,000 or so clones, 79% of them with a count of one. The ten top clones hold around 2.5% of the sample. The clonotype comes from an adult with an advanced solid tumor such as melanoma, head and neck, liver or kidney cancer. The receptor chain draws on TRBV28 and TRBJ2-1; TRBD2 agrees with 11 junctional bases. This specimen was CD4+ or CD8+ T cells sorted from blood, taken in a trial of the OX40 agonist ivuxolimab. The DNA sequence reads TGTGCCAGCAGTTTGAGTAGCGGGAGGGCCTACAATGAGCAGTTCTTC. The translation is CASSLSSGRAYNEQFF. Joined to the reference TRBV28 and TRBJ2-1 proteins, this CDR3 gives the full variable domain: DVKVTQSSRYLVKRTGEKVFLECVQDMDHENMFWYRQDPGLGLRLIYFSYDVKMKEKGDIPEGYSVSREKKERFSLILESASTNQTSMYLCASSLSSGRAYNEQFFGPGTRLTVL.